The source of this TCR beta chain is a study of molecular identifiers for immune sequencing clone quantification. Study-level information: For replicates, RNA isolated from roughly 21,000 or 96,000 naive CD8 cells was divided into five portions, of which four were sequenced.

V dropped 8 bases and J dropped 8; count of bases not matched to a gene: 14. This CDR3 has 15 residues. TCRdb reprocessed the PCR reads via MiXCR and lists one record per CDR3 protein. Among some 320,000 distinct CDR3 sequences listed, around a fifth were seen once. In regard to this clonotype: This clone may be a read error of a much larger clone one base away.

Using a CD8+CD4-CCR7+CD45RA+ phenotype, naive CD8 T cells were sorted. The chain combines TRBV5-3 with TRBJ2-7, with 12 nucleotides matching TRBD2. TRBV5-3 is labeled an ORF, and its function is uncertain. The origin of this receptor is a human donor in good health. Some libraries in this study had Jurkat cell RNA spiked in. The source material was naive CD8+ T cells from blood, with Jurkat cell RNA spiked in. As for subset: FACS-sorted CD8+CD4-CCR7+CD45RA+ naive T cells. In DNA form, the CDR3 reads TGTGCCAGCCGATCGACTAGCGGGAGTACCCACAAGCAGTACTTC. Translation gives CASRSTSGSTHKQYF.